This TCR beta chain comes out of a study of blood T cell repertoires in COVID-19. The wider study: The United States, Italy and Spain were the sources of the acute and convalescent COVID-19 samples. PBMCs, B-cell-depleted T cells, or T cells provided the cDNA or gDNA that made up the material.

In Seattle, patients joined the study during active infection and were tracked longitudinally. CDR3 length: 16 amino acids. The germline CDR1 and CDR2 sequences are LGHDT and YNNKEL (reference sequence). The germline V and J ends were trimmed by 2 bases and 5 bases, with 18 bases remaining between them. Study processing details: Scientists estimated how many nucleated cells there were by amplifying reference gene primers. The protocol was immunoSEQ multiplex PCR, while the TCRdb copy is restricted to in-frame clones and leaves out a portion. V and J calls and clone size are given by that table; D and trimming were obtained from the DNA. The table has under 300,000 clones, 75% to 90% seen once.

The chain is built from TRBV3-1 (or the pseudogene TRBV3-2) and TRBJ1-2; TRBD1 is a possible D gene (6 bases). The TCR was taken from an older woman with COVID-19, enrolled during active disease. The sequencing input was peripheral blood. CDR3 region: CASSQPRTGGWYGYTF. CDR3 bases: TGTGCCAGCAGCCAACCGAGGACGGGGGGCTGGTATGGCTACACCTTC.